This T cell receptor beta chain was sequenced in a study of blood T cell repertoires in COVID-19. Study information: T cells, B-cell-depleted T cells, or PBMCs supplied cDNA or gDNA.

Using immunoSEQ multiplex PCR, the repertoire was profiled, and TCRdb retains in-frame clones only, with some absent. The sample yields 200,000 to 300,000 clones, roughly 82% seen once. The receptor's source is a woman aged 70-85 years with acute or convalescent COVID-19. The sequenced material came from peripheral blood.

CDR3 coding DNA: TGTGCCAGCAGCCAGAGCAGGGGCGCTGAAGCTTTCTTT. It is translated as CASSQSRGAEAFF. The chain is built from TRBV3-1 (or the pseudogene TRBV3-2) and TRBJ1-1, with D maybe TRBD1 (6 bases). Trimming removed 3 bases from V and 6 bases from J, with 11 bases in between. The germline CDR1 and CDR2 sequences are LGHDT and YNNKEL (reference sequence). CDR3 length: 13 amino acids.